This T cell receptor beta chain was obtained from a study of regulatory T cells in long-lasting Graves disease. This clonotype was recorded many times. The antigen is unknown. Study-level results: TRBV28, TRBJ1-2 and TRBJ2-5 emerged as the favored segments in persistent disease.

HTBI primers from iRepertoire and Arm-PCR of CDR3 regions yielded the TCR beta libraries. TCRdb re-analysed the multiplex PCR reads in MiXCR, keeping a single row per CDR3 protein. In the table there are about 440,000 distinct CDR3 sequences, around 14% of which are singletons. Time point here: newly diagnosed GD, antithyroid drugs for less than 3 months. PBMC RNA served as the TCR library source. Between the trimmed V and J ends, which lost 2 bases and 3 bases, there was a span of 11 bases. There are 14 residues in the CDR3. Germline V gives CDR1 MDHEN, CDR2 SYDVKM. In addition, the sample was reused for a study of T cells in Graves' hyperthyroidism and ophthalmopathy. This second report adds: Based on clinical symptoms, serum thyroxine and TRAb, thyroid ultrasound and orbital computed tomography, diagnoses were reached. Most clonotypes expanded in the thyroid (above 0.001) were also present in blood.

The specimen comprised peripheral blood mononuclear cells (PBMCs), sampled at new diagnosis, from a patient treated with antithyroid drugs. This clonotype originated in a young woman with Graves disease. The chain recombines TRBV28 with TRBJ2-7; a possible D gene is TRBD1 (6 bases). In DNA form, the CDR3 reads TGTGCCAGCAGTTTACCCCAGGGGCACTACGAGCAGTACTTC. This sequence encodes CASSLPQGHYEQYF. Supplemented by reference TRBV28 and TRBJ2-7, the full variable domain reads DVKVTQSSRYLVKRTGEKVFLECVQDMDHENMFWYRQDPGLGLRLIYFSYDVKMKEKGDIPEGYSVSREKKERFSLILESASTNQTSMYLCASSLPQGHYEQYFGPGTRLTVT.